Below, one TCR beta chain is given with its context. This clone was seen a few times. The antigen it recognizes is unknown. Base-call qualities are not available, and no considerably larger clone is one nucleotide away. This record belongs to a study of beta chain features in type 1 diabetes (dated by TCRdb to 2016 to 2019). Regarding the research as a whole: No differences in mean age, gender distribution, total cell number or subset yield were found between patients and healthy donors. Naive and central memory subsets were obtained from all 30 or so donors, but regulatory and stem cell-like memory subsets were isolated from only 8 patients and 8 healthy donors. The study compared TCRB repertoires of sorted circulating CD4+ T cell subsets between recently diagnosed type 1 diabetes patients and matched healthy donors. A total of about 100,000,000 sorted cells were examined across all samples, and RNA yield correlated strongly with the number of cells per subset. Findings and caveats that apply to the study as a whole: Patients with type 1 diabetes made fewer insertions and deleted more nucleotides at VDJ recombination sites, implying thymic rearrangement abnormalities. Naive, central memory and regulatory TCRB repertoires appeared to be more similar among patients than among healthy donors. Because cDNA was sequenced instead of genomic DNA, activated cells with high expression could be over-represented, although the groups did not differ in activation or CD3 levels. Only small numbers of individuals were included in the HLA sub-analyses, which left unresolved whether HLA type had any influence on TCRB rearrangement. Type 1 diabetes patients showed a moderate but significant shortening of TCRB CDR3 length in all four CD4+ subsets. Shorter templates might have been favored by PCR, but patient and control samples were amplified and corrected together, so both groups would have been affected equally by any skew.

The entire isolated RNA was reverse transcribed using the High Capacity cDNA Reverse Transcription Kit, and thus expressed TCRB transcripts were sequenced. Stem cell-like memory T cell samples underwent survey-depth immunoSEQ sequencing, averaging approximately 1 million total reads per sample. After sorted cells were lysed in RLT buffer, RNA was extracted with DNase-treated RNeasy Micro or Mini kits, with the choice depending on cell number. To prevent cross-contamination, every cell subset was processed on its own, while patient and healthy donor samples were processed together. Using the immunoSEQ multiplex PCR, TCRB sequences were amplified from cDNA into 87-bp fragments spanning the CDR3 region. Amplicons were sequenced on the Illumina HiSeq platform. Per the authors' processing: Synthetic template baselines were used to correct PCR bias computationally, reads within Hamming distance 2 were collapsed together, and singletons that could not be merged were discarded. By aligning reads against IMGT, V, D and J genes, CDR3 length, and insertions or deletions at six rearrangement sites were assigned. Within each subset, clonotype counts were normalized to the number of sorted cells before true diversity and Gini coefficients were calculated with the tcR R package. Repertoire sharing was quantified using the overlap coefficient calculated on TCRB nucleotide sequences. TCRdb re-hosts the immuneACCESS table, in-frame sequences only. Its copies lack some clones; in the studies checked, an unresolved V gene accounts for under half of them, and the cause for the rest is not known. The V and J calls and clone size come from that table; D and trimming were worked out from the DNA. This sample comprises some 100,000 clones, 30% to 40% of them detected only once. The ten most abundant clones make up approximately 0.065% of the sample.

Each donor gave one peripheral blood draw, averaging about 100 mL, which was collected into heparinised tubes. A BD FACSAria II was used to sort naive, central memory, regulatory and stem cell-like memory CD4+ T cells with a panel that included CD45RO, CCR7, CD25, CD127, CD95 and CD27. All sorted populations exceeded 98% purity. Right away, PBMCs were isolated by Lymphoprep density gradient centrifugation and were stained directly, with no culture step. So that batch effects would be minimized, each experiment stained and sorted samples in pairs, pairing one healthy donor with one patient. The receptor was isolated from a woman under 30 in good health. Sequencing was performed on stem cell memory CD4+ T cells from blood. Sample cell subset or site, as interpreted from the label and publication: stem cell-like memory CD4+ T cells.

In nucleotides, the sequence is TGTGCCAGCAGTCTTACAGATTATCAGCCCCAGCATTTT. Its coded protein is CASSLTDYQPQHF. The chain uses TRBV7-9 and TRBJ1-5; the D gene is not confidently resolved. Trimming costs V 6 bases and J 5 bases, and their ends lie 11 bases apart. CDR1 and CDR2, looked up from the germline V gene (reference sequence), are SEHNR and FQNEAQ. The CDR3 contains 13 residues, cysteine and phenylalanine counted. CDR3 DNA only is kept here, 39 bases in frame from base 1.